This T cell receptor beta chain was recorded in a study of T cell clonality in common variable immunodeficiency. Findings and limits, study-wide: TCRbeta clonality was increased in CVID versus healthy controls. Compared with controls, CVID subjects had fewer shared TCRbeta clones. Fewer deletions and N-nucleotide insertions were reportedly seen in common variable immunodeficiency TCR beta sequences.

Both groups were predominantly of Caucasian heritage. Trimming took 2 bases from V and 0 from J, leaving 9 bases between them. Germline-derived CDR1 and CDR2 are SGHDT and YYEEEE. This CDR3 spans 14 amino acids. This clone was recorded many times. Its target is unknown. Read coverage stops 3 residues before the CDR3 terminus; the germline J gene supplies the remainder. Assay used: immunoSEQ multiplex PCR; TCRdb lists only in-frame clones, some missing. The data show roughly 32,000 clones, with none appearing a single time. The chain couples TRBV5-6 to TRBJ2-7, with a tentative D call TRBD1 (6 bases). This clonotype originated in a human donor with common variable immunodeficiency. Sequenced input: peripheral blood mononuclear cells. The CDR3 region is CASSFGDNSYEQYF. The part of the CDR3 DNA that was read is TGTGCCAGCAGCTTCGGGGACAACTCCTACGAG.